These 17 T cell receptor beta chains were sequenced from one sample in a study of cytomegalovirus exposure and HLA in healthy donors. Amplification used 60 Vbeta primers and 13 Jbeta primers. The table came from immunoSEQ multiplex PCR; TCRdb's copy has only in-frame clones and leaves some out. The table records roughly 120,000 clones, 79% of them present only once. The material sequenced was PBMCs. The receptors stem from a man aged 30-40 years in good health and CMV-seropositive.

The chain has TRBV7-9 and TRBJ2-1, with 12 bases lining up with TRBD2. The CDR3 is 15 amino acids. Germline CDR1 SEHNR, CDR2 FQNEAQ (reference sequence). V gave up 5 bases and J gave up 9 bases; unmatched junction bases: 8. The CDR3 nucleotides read TGTGCCAGCAGCCGTAGACTAGCGGGGGATCCTGAGCAGTTCTTC. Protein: CASSRRLAGDPEQFF.

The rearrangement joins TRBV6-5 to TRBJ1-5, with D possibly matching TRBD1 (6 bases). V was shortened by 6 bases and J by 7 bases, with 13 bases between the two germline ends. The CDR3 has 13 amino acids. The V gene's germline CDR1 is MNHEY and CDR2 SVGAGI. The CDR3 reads CASSRTEEQPQHF. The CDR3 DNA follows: TGTGCCAGCAGCCGGACAGAAGAACAGCCCCAGCATTTT.

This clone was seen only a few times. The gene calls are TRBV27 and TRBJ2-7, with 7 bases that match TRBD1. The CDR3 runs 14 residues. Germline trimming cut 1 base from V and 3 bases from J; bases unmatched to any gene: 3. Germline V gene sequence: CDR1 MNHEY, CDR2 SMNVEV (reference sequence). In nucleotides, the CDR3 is TGTGCCAGCAGTTTATTGAGACAGGGCTACGAGCAGTACTTC. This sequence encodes CASSLLRQGYEQYF.

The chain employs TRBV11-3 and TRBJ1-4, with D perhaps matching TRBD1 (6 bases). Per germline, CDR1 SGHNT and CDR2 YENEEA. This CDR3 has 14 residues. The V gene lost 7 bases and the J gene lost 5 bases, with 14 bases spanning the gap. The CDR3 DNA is TGTGCCAGCACCAAGACAGGAGTAAATGAAAAACTGTTTTTT. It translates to CASTKTGVNEKLFF.

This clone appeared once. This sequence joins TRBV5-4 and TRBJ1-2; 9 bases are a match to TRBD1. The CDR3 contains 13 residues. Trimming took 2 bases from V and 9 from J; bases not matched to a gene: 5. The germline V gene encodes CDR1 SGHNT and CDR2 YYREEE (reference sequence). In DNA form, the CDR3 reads TGTGCCAGCAGCTTCGATGGGACAGGGAGCTACACCTTC. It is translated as CASSFDGTGSYTF.

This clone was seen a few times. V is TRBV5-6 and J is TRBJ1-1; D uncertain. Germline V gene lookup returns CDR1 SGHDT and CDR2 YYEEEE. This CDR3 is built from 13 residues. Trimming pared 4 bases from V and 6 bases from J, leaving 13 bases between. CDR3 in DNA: TGTGCCAGCAGCGCCGGGGAGAGGGCTGAAGCTTTCTTT. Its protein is CASSAGERAEAFF. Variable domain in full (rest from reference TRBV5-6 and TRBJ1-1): DAGVTQSPTHLIKTRGQQVTLRCSPKSGHDTVSWYQQALGQGPQFIFQYYEEEERQRGNFPDRFSGHQFPNYSSELNVNALLLGDSALYLCASSAGERAEAFFGQGTRLTVV.

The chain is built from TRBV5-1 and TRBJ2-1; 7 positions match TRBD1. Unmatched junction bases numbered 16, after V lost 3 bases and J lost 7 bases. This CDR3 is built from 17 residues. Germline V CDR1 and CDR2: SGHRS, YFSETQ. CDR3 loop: CASSSGMTGLKLNEQFF. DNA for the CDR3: TGCGCCAGCAGCTCCGGAATGACAGGGTTAAAGTTGAATGAGCAGTTCTTC.

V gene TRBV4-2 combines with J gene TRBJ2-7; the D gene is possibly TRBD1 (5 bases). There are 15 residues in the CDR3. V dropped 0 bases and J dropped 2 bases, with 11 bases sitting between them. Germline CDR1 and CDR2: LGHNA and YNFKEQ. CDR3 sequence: CASSQEPGHTYEQYF. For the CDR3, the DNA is TGTGCCAGCAGCCAAGAACCCGGACACACCTACGAGCAGTACTTC.

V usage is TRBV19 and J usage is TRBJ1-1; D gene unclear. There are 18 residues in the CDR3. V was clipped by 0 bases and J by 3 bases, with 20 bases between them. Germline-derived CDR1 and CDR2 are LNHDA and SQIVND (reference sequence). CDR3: CASSIDQVGRAVDTEAFF. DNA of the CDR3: TGTGCCAGTAGTATAGATCAGGTGGGGAGGGCAGTGGACACTGAAGCTTTCTTT.

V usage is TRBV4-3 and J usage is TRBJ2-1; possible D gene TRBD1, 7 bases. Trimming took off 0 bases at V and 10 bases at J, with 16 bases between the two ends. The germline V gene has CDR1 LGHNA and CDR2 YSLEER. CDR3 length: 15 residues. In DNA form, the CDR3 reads TGCGCCAGCAGCCAAGAGTGGCGGCAGGGGGGCGAGCAGTTCTTC. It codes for CASSQEWRQGGEQFF.

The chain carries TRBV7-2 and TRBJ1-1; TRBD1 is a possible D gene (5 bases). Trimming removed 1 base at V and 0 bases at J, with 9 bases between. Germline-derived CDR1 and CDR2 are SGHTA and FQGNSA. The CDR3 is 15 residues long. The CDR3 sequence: CASSLGGVMNTEAFF. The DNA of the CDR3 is TGTGCCAGCAGCTTAGGGGGGGTGATGAACACTGAAGCTTTCTTT. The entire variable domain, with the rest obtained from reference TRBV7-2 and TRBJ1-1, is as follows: GAGVSQSPSNKVTEKGKDVELRCDPISGHTALYWYRQSLGQGLEFLIYFQGNSAPDKSGLPSDRFSAERTGGSVSTLTIQRTQQEDSAVYLCASSLGGVMNTEAFFGQGTRLTVV.

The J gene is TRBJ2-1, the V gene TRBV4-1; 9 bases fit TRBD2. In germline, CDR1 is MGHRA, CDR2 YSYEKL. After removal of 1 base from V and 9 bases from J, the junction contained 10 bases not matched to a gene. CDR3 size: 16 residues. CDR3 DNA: TGCGCCAGCAGCCAAGCCCCGGGACTAGCAGGCGGTGAGCAGTTCTTC. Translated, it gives CASSQAPGLAGGEQFF.

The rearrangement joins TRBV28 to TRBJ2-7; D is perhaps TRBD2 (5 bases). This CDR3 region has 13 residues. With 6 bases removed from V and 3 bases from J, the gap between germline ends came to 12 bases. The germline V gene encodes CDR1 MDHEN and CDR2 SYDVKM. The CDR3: CASRVGIHYEQYF. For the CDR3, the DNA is TGTGCCAGCAGGGTCGGGATCCACTACGAGCAGTACTTC. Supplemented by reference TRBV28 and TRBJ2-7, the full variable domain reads DVKVTQSSRYLVKRTGEKVFLECVQDMDHENMFWYRQDPGLGLRLIYFSYDVKMKEKGDIPEGYSVSREKKERFSLILESASTNQTSMYLCASRVGIHYEQYFGPGTRLTVT.

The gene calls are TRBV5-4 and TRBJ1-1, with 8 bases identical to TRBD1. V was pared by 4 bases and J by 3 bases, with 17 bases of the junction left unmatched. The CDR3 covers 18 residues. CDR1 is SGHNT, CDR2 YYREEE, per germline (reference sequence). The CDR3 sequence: CASSQDRAANGGYTEAFF. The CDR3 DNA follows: TGTGCCAGCAGCCAGGACAGGGCGGCCAACGGGGGATACACTGAAGCTTTCTTT.

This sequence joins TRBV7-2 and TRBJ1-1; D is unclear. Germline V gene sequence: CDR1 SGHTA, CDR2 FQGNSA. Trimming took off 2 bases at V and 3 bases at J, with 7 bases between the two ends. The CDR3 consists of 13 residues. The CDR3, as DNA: TGTGCCAGCAGCTTATTCGGTTACACTGAAGCTTTCTTT. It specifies CASSLFGYTEAFF.

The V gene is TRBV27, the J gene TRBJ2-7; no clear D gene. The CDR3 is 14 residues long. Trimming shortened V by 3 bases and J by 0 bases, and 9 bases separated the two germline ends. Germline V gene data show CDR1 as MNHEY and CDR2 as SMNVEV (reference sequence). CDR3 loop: CASSFVSLSYEQYF. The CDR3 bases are TGTGCCAGCAGTTTTGTAAGCCTCTCCTACGAGCAGTACTTC.

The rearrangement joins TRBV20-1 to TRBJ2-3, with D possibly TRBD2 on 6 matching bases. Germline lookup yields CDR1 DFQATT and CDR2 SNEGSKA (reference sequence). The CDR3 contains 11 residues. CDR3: CAKGTPYTQYF. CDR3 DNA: TGCGCGAAGGGGACTCCTTATACGCAGTATTTT.